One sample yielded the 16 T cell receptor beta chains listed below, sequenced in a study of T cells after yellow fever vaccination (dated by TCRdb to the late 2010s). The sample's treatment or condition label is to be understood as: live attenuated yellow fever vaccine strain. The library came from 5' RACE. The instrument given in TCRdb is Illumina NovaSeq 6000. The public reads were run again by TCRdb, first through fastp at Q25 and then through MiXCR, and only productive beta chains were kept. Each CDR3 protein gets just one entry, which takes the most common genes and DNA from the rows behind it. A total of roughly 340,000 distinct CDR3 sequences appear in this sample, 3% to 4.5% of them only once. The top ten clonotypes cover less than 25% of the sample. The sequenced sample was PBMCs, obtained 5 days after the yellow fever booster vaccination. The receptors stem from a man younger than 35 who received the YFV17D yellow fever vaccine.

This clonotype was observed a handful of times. CDR3 in amino acids: CASSLEGPATNEKLFF. CDR3 in DNA: TGCGCCAGCAGCTTGGAGGGGCCGGCAACTAATGAAAAACTGTTTTTT. The chain has TRBV5-1 and TRBJ1-4, with TRBD1 as a possible D gene (5 bases). Trimming stripped 0 bases from V and 0 bases from J, with 9 bases between. The germline CDR1 and CDR2 sequences are SGHRS and YFSETQ. This CDR3 region has 16 residues.

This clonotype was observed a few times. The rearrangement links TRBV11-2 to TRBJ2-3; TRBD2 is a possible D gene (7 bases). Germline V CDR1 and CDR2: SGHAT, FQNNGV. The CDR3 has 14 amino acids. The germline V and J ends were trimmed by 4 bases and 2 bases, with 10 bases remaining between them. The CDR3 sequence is CASSWEGVTDTQYF. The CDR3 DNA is TGTGCCAGCAGCTGGGAGGGGGTCACAGATACGCAGTATTTT.

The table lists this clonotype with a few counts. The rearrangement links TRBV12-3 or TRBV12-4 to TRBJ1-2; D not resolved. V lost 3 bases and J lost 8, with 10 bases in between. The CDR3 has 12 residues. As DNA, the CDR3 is TGTGCCAGCAGTTTTAGGGATTTAGGCTACACCTTC. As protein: CASSFRDLGYTF.

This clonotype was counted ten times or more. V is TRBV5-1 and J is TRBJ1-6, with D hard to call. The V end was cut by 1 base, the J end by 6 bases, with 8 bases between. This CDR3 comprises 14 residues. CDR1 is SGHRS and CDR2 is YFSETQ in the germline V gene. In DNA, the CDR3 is TGCGCCAGCAGCTTGCAACCCTCTAATTCACCCCTCCACTTT. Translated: CASSLQPSNSPLHF.

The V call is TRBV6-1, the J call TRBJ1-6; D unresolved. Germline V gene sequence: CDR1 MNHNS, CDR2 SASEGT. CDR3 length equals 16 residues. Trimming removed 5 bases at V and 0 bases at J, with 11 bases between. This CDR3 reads CASSYPVSSYNSPLHF. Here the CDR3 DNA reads TGTGCCAGCAGTTATCCAGTGAGCTCCTATAATTCACCCCTCCACTTT.

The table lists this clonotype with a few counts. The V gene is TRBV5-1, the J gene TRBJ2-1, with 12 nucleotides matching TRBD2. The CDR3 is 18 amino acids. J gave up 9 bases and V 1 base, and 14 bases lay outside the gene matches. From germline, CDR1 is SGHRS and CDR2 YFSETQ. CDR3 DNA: TGCGCCAGCAGCTTGAGGGCTAGCGGGGGGGGTCTAGGGAGTGAGCAGTTCTTC. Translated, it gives CASSLRASGGGLGSEQFF.

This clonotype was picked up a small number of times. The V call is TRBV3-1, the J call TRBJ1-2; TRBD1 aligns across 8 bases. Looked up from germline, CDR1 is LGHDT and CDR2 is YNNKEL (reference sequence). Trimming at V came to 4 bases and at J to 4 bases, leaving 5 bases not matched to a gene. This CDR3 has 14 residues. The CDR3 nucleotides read TGTGCCAGCAGCCCCAGGGGGCGCGCCTATGGCTACACCTTC. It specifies CASSPRGRAYGYTF.

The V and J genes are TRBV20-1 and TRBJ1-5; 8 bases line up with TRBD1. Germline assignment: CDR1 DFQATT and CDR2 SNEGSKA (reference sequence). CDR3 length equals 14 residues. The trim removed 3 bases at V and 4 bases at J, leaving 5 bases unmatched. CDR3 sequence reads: CSARDREGNQPQHF. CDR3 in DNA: TGCAGTGCTAGGGACAGGGAGGGGAATCAGCCCCAGCATTTT.

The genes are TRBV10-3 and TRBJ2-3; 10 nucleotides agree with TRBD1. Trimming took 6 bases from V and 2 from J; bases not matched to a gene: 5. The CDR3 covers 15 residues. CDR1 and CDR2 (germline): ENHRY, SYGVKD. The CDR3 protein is CAIRRTGGYTDTQYF. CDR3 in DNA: TGTGCCATCAGAAGGACAGGGGGTTACACAGATACGCAGTATTTT.

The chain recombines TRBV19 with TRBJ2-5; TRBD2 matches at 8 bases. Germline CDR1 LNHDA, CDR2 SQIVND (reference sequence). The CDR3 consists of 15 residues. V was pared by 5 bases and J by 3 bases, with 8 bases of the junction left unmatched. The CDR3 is CASSVTGGPKETQYF. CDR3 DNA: TGTGCCAGTAGTGTTACGGGGGGGCCGAAAGAGACCCAGTACTTC. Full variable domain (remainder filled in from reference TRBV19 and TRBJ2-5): DGGITQSPKYLFRKEGQNVTLSCEQNLNHDAMYWYRQDPGQGLRLIYYSQIVNDFQKGDIAEGYSVSREKKESFPLTVTSAQKNPTAFYLCASSVTGGPKETQYFGPGTRLLVL.

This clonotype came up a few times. CDR3 nucleotides: TGTGCCAGCAGCTTAGGCGGGGGAAGTGAGCAGTTCTTC. Its translation is CASSLGGGSEQFF. The V call is TRBV11-2, the J call TRBJ2-1; TRBD2 agrees at 7 bases. Germline-derived CDR1 and CDR2 are SGHAT and FQNNGV. This CDR3 comprises 13 residues. The V gene end was trimmed by 1 base and the J gene end by 9 bases; junction bases not matched to a gene: 3. Complete variable domain (other parts from reference TRBV11-2 and TRBJ2-1): EAGVAQSPRYKIIEKRQSVAFWCNPISGHATLYWYQQILGQGPKLLIQFQNNGVVDDSQLPKDRFSAERLKGVDSTLKIQPAKLEDSAVYLCASSLGGGSEQFFGPGTRLTVL.

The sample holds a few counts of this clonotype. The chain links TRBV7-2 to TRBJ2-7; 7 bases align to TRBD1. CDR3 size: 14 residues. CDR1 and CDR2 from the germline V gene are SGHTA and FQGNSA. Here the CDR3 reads CASSTWGDRATPVV. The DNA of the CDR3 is TGTGCCAGCAGCACTTGGGGTGACAGGGCGACCCCCGTTGTC.

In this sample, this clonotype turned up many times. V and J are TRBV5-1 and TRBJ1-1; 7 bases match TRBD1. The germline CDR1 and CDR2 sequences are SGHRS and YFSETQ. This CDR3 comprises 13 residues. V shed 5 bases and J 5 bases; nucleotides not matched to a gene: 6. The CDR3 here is CASSRQGGTEAFF. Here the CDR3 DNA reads TGCGCCAGCAGTAGACAGGGAGGGACTGAAGCTTTCTTT. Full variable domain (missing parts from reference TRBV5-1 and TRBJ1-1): KAGVTQTPRYLIKTRGQQVTLSCSPISGHRSVSWYQQTPGQGLQFLFEYFSETQRNKGNFPGRFSGRQFSNSRSEMNVSTLELGDSALYLCASSRQGGTEAFFGQGTRLTVV.

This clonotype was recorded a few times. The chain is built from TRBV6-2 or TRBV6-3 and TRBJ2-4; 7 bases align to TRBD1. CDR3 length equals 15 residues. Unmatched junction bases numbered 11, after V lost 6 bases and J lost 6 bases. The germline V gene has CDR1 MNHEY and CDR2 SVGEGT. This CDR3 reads CASRPLGGLRNIQYF. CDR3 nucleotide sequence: TGTGCCAGCAGGCCCTTAGGGGGCTTGCGAAACATTCAGTACTTC.

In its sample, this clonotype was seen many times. The CDR3 sequence is CASSLGREDEQFF. Written as DNA, the CDR3 is TGTGCCAGCAGCTTAGGGCGGGAAGATGAGCAGTTCTTC. V is TRBV7-6 and J is TRBJ2-1, with D perhaps TRBD2 (6 bases). The germline V gene encodes CDR1 SGHVS and CDR2 FNYEAQ. The germline V and J ends were trimmed by 1 base and 8 bases, with 9 bases remaining between them. The CDR3 loop spans 13 amino acids.

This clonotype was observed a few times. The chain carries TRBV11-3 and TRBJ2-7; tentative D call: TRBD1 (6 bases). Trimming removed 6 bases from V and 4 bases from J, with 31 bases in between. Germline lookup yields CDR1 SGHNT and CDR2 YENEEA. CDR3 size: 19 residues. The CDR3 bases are TGTGCCAGCAGAGAGGGGCAGGGGATAGTGCCGTTTTGGGGTTACGAGCAGTACGTC. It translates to CASREGQGIVPFWGYEQYV.